This T cell receptor (beta chain) derives from a study of T cell responses to AZD1222 COVID-19 vaccine. Study findings and constraints: Clonal diversity may have been underestimated, and the donors were mostly white British, with more females than males.

About this clone itself: The antigen is unknown.

This CDR3 is built from 17 residues. V dropped 0 bases and J dropped 6 bases, with 20 bases sitting between them. Germline-derived CDR1 and CDR2 are LGHNT and FRNRAP. Produced via immunoSEQ multiplex PCR; TCRdb's table is partial and in-frame only. Seen here are about 140,000 clones, roughly 90% observed once, and the top ten hold around 4.7%. This clonotype was obtained from an adult in good health. This chain links TRBV12-5 with TRBJ2-5; D possibly corresponds to TRBD2 (5 bases). The specimen comprised peripheral blood, sampled on day 0 of AZD1222 vaccination. CDR3 coding DNA: TGTGCTAGTGGTTTGGTACGAGGTAAAGGGAGTAGGAAGACCCAGTACTTC. Its translation: CASGLVRGKGSRKTQYF.